Listed below are T cell receptor beta chains from one sample, sequenced in a study of cytomegalovirus exposure and HLA in healthy donors. TCRdb keeps only in-frame clones here, not all; method: immunoSEQ multiplex PCR. The sample comprises 200,000 or so clones, more than 75% of which are singletons, and roughly 1.3% rests with the top ten. Sample: PBMCs. The receptors here all came from a human donor in good health. The CDR3 runs from the conserved cysteine through the conserved F or W. A D gene is named only where the DNA matches it firmly. Expanded clones are given a class, and other clones once, few, many or no size at all.

abundance: .
d_gene: TRBD1
v_gene: TRBV28
CDR3aa: CASQTGGTVNYGYTF

abundance: .
d_gene: TRBD1
v_gene: TRBV5-1
CDR3aa: CASSSGQLQETQYF

abundance: .
d_gene: .
v_gene: TRBV27
CDR3aa: CASSLEGSTTYEQYF

abundance: .
d_gene: TRBD2
v_gene: TRBV6-1
CDR3aa: CASIDLAGGKNEQFF

abundance: .
d_gene: TRBD2
v_gene: TRBV29-1
CDR3aa: CSFTLGGLETQYF

abundance: .
d_gene: .
v_gene: TRBV30
CDR3aa: CAWSPGFGVWNEQFF

abundance: .
d_gene: .
v_gene: TRBV27
CDR3aa: CASSLLVGQTYEQYF

abundance: .
d_gene: TRBD2
v_gene: TRBV5-4
CDR3aa: CASSWGLAGGPDTQYF

abundance: once
d_gene: TRBD1
v_gene: TRBV30
CDR3aa: CASDRTGNNEQFF

abundance: .
d_gene: .
v_gene: TRBV15
CDR3aa: CATSRVPGRGTEAFF

abundance: .
d_gene: .
v_gene: TRBV29-1
CDR3aa: CSDERVTKNQPQHF

abundance: .
d_gene: TRBD1
v_gene: TRBV7-9
CDR3aa: CASSSSGTGNTGELFF

abundance: .
d_gene: TRBD1
v_gene: TRBV30
CDR3aa: CAWSTPGGGNQPQHF

abundance: .
d_gene: .
v_gene: TRBV19
CDR3aa: CASSQTARTDTQYF

abundance: few
d_gene: TRBD2
v_gene: TRBV4-3
CDR3aa: CASSPSGRWSEQFF

abundance: .
d_gene: TRBD2
v_gene: TRBV10-3
CDR3aa: CAINAEGLSVQYF

abundance: .
d_gene: TRBD1
v_gene: TRBV4-1
CDR3aa: CASSPRQGGYSNQPQHF

abundance: .
d_gene: .
v_gene: TRBV4-1
CDR3aa: CASSQASEASYEQYF

abundance: .
d_gene: TRBD2
v_gene: TRBV19
CDR3aa: CASSVSGRYEQYF

abundance: once
d_gene: .
v_gene: TRBV30
CDR3aa: CAWSVLHHGNTGELFF

abundance: .
d_gene: TRBD2
v_gene: TRBV11-3
CDR3aa: CASSFSGSSYNEQFF

abundance: .
d_gene: .
v_gene: TRBV5-1
CDR3aa: CASSAGRTGPGGELFF

abundance: .
d_gene: .
v_gene: TRBV6-1
CDR3aa: CASSVNVQETQYF

abundance: .
d_gene: .
v_gene: TRBV29-1
CDR3aa: CSVSGTTTYNEQFF

abundance: .
d_gene: .
v_gene: TRBV5-6
CDR3aa: CASSYRDEQYF

abundance: .
d_gene: TRBD2
v_gene: TRBV4-2
CDR3aa: CASSHPGLAGYNEQFF

abundance: .
d_gene: TRBD1
v_gene: TRBV28
CDR3aa: CASSLWRDRERMNTEAFF

abundance: .
d_gene: TRBD2
v_gene: TRBV5-1
CDR3aa: CASSLLAGESYEQYF

abundance: .
d_gene: TRBD1
v_gene: TRBV11-1
CDR3aa: CASSSGTGDYNEQFF

abundance: once
d_gene: TRBD2
v_gene: TRBV4-1
CDR3aa: CASSQEASGYTYEQYF

abundance: .
d_gene: .
v_gene: TRBV18
CDR3aa: CASSPQEGTEQYF

abundance: .
d_gene: TRBD2
v_gene: TRBV6-1
CDR3aa: CASSDLTGGLYEQYF

abundance: .
d_gene: TRBD1
v_gene: TRBV5-1
CDR3aa: CASSYGQGETQYF

abundance: .
d_gene: TRBD1
v_gene: TRBV5-4
CDR3aa: CASSLGQGDYGYTF

abundance: .
d_gene: .
v_gene: TRBV5-6
CDR3aa: CASSDREDKSRETQYF

abundance: .
d_gene: TRBD2
v_gene: TRBV5-4
CDR3aa: CASSATSGINIQYF

abundance: .
d_gene: .
v_gene: TRBV6-5
CDR3aa: CASSYSKQGIYGYTF